One sample yielded the 4 T cell receptor beta chains listed below, sequenced in a study of shared clonotypes between healthy human individuals. Clones were sequenced by immunoSEQ multiplex PCR, and TCRdb holds only the in-frame ones, with some missing. The table records fewer than 1.8 million clones, just under 99% of them present only once. The sample comprised naive CD4+ T cells sorted from blood. Described subset: CD45RA+ positively selected. All receptors come from a man younger than 45 in good health.

The V gene is TRBV11-3, the J gene TRBJ2-5; D may match TRBD1 or TRBD2 (6 bases each). V was trimmed by 5 bases and J by 2 bases, leaving 9 bases between them. This CDR3 has 13 residues. From germline, CDR1 is SGHNT and CDR2 YENEEA. The CDR3 loop reads CASSKGGQETQYF. The CDR3 nucleotides read TGTGCCAGCAGCAAGGGGGGTCAAGAGACCCAGTACTTC.

The J gene is TRBJ2-3, the V gene TRBV27; TRBD2 matches 9 bases. The CDR3 runs 17 residues. Germline V gene data show CDR1 as MNHEY and CDR2 as SMNVEV (reference sequence). With 5 bases clipped from V and 2 bases from J, the junction kept 11 bases outside the gene matches. As DNA, the CDR3 is TGTGCCAGCAGTCTGCGACCGACTAGCGGCCCCACAGATACGCAGTATTTT. This translates into CASSLRPTSGPTDTQYF.

To note about this clone: Other DNA sequences within the sample encode an identical CDR3. The chain couples TRBV29-1 to TRBJ2-7; TRBD2 matches 13 bases. V lost 5 bases, J lost 3 bases, and 1 base stayed unmatched. From germline, CDR1 is SQVTM and CDR2 ANQGSEA. This CDR3 has 13 residues. The CDR3 loop reads CSVRTSGGYEQYF. Written as DNA, the CDR3 is TGCAGCGTTCGGACTAGCGGGGGCTACGAGCAGTACTTC.

About this clone itself: The sample has other DNA sequences that encode this CDR3 too. The rearrangement links TRBV5-1 to TRBJ2-2, with D uncertain. The CDR3 totals 14 residues. V was trimmed by 1 base and J by 1 base, leaving 5 bases between them. Looked up from germline, CDR1 is SGHRS and CDR2 is YFSETQ. Here the CDR3 DNA reads TGCGCCAGCAGCTTGTTGGGGAACACCGGGGAGCTGTTTTTT. It encodes CASSLLGNTGELFF. Filled out from reference TRBV5-1 and TRBJ2-2, the complete variable domain reads KAGVTQTPRYLIKTRGQQVTLSCSPISGHRSVSWYQQTPGQGLQFLFEYFSETQRNKGNFPGRFSGRQFSNSRSEMNVSTLELGDSALYLCASSLLGNTGELFFGEGSRLTVL.